The clone carrying this T cell receptor (beta chain) was detected only a few times. Its target is unknown. From the RT-PCR reads, TCRdb called clonotypes with MiXCR, one entry per CDR3 protein. The sample contains 450,000 to 600,000 distinct CDR3 sequences, more than 7% of which appear only once. This entry comes from a study of response to subunit inactivated influenza vaccine. V lost 4 bases to trimming and J lost 1 base, with 10 bases between them. Germline V gene sequence: CDR1 ENHRY, CDR2 SYGVKD. CDR3 length: 14 amino acids. Findings and caveats of the study: Each seasonal influenza vaccination recruits few new T cells, the authors suggested.

The J gene is TRBJ1-1, the V gene TRBV10-3; D is unclear. The specimen comprised PBMCs from blood, sampled approximately 25 months after vaccination. The TCR was taken from a man between 50 and 75 years old who received an inactivated influenza vaccine. The CDR3, as DNA: TGTGCCATCAGTGCAGACTCCCCGAACACTGAAGCTTTCTTT. Its translation: CAISADSPNTEAFF.